These T cell receptor beta chains were read from a single sample in a study of identical twins. MiXCR, run by TCRdb on the 5' RACE reads, gives a single entry per CDR3 protein. Seen here are about 240,000 distinct CDR3 sequences, roughly 7.5% observed once, and the top ten hold under 6.5%. These data also formed part of another study, on yellow fever vaccine responses in identical twins.

The source material was CD8+ T cells sorted from blood. The receptors come from a woman aged 18-29 years in good health. CDR3s leave out the opening cysteine and the closing phenylalanine or tryptophan.

CDR3 | V
ASSQDLPDNEQF | TRBV4-1
ASSLYTAGVEQF | TRBV5-1
ASSVGLAAHTDTQY | TRBV9
SVEDRSLSGVGYEQY | TRBV29-1
SARDEENYGYT | TRBV20-1
SAMGDREIEKLF | TRBV20-1
ASNGGPVFETQY | TRBV7-9
ASSLRWTGDYEQY | TRBV5-1
ASSEALGGQETQY | TRBV2
ASSRGLAGGDEQF | TRBV4-1
ASSSSGRADIYEQY | TRBV7-9
ASSPEQGSYGYT | TRBV5-1
SVVSWGANYGYT | TRBV29-1
ASSLTGAQGGDDEQF | TRBV7-3
ASSFWREVNHYGYT | TRBV28